The present T cell receptor beta chain was sequenced within a study of Ad26.COV2.S vaccination and SARS-CoV-2 variants. As for the study in general: Sample donor was a member of the COV1001 Ad26.COV2.S trial arm.

In the case of this clone: Its antigen is not identified.

Treatment indicated: around 19 received Ad26.COV2.S at low or high dose, single or two shots; about 5 received placebo; per-sample allocation not given. Day 63 after the first vaccine or placebo injection was the time point for sampling. A Boston donor was an adult aged 18-55 years. The data were produced by immunoSEQ multiplex PCR, yet TCRdb's version contains in-frame clones alone and is incomplete. Among 360,000 or so clones listed, around 86% were seen once. Study-level points and caveats: Recipients of vaccine and of placebo showed similar breadth of their non-spike TCR repertoires.

This CDR3 has 14 amino acids. Trimming left V 8 bases short and J 8 bases short, with 19 bases between. CDR1 and CDR2 (germline): MNHNY, SVGAGI (reference sequence). This specimen consisted of peripheral blood, obtained in a trial of Ad26.COV2.S vaccine versus placebo. The receptor was derived from a person aged 18-60 years who received the Ad26.COV2.S COVID-19 vaccine or a placebo. The rearrangement joins TRBV6-6 to TRBJ1-5; the D is unclear. CDR3 coding DNA: TGTGCCAGCCTCCCGGGGTTCCCCTCGGAGCCCCAGCATTTT. Translation: CASLPGFPSEPQHF.